This record concerns one T cell receptor beta chain sequence. What it binds is unknown. A much larger clonotype is one base distant, so this may be a read error. This CDR3 has 13 residues. The V end was cut by 7 bases, the J end by 4 bases, with 12 bases between. Germline V gene data show CDR1 as MNHEY and CDR2 as SMNVEV (reference sequence). The data stem from a study of glioma-infiltrating T cells. TCR alpha and beta CDR3 regions were amplified from RNA using iRepertoire nested multiplex PCR. TCRdb used MiXCR to reprocess the multiplex PCR reads, holding one entry per CDR3 protein. There are more than 300,000 distinct CDR3 sequences in the sample; less than 50% occur only once, and about 12% lies in the top ten. Study findings and constraints: Above-expected tissue-blood divergence occurred in all gliomas, most in low-grade ones.

This TCR was recovered from a human donor with low-grade glioma or glioblastoma, undergoing nonglioma brain surgery, or in good health (not recorded which). The V gene is TRBV27, the J gene TRBJ2-3; a weak D match, TRBD2 (6 bases). Sequencing was performed on glioma tissue, nonneoplastic brain tissue, or PBMCs (not recorded which). The CDR3 DNA reads TGTGCCAGCACATCATCGGGGGCAGATACGCAGTATTTT. The encoded protein is CASTSSGADTQYF.